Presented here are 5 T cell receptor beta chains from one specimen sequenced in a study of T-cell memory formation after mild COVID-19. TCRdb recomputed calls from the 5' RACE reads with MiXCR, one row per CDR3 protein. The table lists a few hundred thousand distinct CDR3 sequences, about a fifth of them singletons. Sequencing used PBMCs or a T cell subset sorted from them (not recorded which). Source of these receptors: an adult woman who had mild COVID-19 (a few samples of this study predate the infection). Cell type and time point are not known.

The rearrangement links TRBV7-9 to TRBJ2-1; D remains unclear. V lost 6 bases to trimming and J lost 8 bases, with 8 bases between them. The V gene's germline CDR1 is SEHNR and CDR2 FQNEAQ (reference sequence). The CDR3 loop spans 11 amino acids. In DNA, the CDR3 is TGTGCCAGCAGTTCAGGCGATGAGCAGTTCTTC. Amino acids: CASSSGDEQFF.

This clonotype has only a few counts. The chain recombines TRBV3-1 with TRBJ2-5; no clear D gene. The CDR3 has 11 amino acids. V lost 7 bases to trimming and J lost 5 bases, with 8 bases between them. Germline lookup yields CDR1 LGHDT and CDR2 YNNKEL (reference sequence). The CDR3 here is CASTYSETQYF. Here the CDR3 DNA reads TGTGCCAGCACCTACAGTGAGACCCAGTACTTC.

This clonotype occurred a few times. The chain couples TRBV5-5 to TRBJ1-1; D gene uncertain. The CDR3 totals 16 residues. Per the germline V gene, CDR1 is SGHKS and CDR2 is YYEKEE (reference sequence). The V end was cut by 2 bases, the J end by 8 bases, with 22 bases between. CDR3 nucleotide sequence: TGTGCCAGCAGCTTCGGCGGGTCCGGGAGATCATCAGAAGCTTTCTTT. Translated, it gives CASSFGGSGRSSEAFF.

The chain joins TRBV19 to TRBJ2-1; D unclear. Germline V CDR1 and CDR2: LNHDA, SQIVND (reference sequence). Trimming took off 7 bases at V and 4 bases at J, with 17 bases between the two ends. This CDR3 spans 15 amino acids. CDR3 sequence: CASKGREVQYNEQFF. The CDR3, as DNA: TGTGCCAGTAAGGGCCGCGAGGTTCAGTACAATGAGCAGTTCTTC. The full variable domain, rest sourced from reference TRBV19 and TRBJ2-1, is DGGITQSPKYLFRKEGQNVTLSCEQNLNHDAMYWYRQDPGQGLRLIYYSQIVNDFQKGDIAEGYSVSREKKESFPLTVTSAQKNPTAFYLCASKGREVQYNEQFFGPGTRLTVL.

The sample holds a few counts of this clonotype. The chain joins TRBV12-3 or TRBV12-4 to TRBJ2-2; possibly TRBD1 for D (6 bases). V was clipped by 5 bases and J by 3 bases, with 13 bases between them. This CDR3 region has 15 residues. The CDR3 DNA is TGTGCCAGCAGTCTCACAGGGTTTGACACCGGGGAGCTGTTTTTT. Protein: CASSLTGFDTGELFF.